The sequence of this T cell receptor beta chain was determined in a study of glioma-infiltrating T cells after dendritic cell vaccination. Whole-study context: Patients received three intradermal dendritic cell vaccine injections at biweekly intervals. Study results and limitations: TCR clonality showed no direct relationship with survival. Few patients contributed both blood and tumor specimens.

The primer mix had 60 V beta and 13 J beta primers. TCRdb keeps only in-frame clones here, not all; method: immunoSEQ multiplex PCR. The sample holds around 60,000 clones, 70% to 90% seen once. Comments on this clone: Its target is not known.

Described time point: after dendritic cell vaccination, including at tumor progression/relapse. Germline V gene data show CDR1 as SGHRS and CDR2 as YFSETQ. The CDR3 loop spans 14 amino acids. Trimming shortened V by 0 bases and J by 7 bases, and 10 bases separated the two germline ends. The receptor was derived from a human donor with glioblastoma. The chain recombines TRBV5-1 with TRBJ1-4; D might be TRBD1 (5 bases). This sample comprised blood, obtained after dendritic cell vaccination. The CDR3 DNA is TGCGCCAGCAGCTTGGGGCAGGGCGGTGAAAAACTGTTTTTT. This gives the protein CASSLGQGGEKLFF.